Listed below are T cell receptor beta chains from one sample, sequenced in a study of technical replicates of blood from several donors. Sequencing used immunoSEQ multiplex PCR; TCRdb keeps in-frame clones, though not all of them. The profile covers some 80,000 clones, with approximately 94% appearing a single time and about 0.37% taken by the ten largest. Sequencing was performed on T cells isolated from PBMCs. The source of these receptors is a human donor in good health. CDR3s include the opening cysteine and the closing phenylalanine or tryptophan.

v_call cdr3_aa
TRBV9 CASSVESGGNTEAFF
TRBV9 CASSGWDRDQPQHF
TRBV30 CAWSVTGVGEAFF
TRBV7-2 CASSLEWSYEQYF
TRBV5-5 CASSLRRTTEAFF
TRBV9 CASSVTRQETQYF
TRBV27 CASSLEAGYEQYF
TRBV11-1 CASSLGSGSYNEQFF
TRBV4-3 CASSQDAGINYGYTF
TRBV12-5 CASGLGLAGSTDTQYF
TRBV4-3 CASSQHPGQGFGELFF
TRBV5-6 CASSRYRGIDEKLFF
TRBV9 CASSVGITGGYGYTF
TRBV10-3 CASTWGDREDGYTF
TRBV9 CASSVTGSSYNEQFF
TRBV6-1 CASSEASGSSTDTQYF
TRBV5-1 CASSVDSSGNTIYF
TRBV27 CAVGTGFDEQYF
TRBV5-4 CASSFSGLNTEAFF
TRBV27 CASSLSSGVGYTF
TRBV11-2 CASSLARGREQYF
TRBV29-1 CSVEGDRGSYNEQFF
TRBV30 CAWAGTSGRAPYEQYF
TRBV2 CASSEGTGNQPQHF
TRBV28 CASSLSRGHSTGELFF
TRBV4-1 CASSQGDIQETQYF
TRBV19 CASRGASGRWNTGELFF
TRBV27 CASSRTGPGELFF
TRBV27 CASSLFAGAINSEQFF
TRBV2 CASSEVGLAEGYEQYF
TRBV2 CASQGDMNTEAFF
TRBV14 CASSQGEGLDEQFF
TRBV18 CASSPRQGATTEAFF
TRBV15 CATSRGVTGAGQPQHF
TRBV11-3 CASSQGTGKSYEQYF
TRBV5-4 CASSLRTSGSDEQFF
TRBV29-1 CSTSGTGGIETQYF
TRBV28 CASRGQGQGSYEQYF
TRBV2 CASSESSSNQPQHF
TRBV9 CASSVGGDLSYEQYF
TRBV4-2 CASSQSGSGTGELFF
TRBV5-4 CASSYGTGLNQPQHF
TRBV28 CASSSPGGSGTDTQYF
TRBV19 CASRLTGTRGDEQYF
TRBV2 CASSEYLAQTGIETQYF